This T cell receptor beta chain comes out of a study of T cell repertoires in MIS-A myocarditis. TCRdb's table, derived via immunoSEQ multiplex PCR, lists solely in-frame clones and lacks some. Among 15,000 or so clones listed, 74% were seen once. In this sample, this clone turned up a few times. CDR3 length equals 13 residues. Germline V gene sequence: CDR1 MNHEY, CDR2 SVGAGI. The V and J ends lost 7 bases and 4 bases respectively, with 10 bases between them. The rearrangement joins TRBV6-5 to TRBJ1-4; possibly TRBD1 for D (6 bases). This TCR was recovered from a man in his late teens or twenties with fulminant myocarditis from multisystem inflammatory syndrome in adults (MIS-A) after COVID-19. The source material was left ventricle heart tissue obtained at autopsy. The CDR3 spells CASIGGHNEKLFF. CDR3 DNA: TGTGCCAGCATTGGGGGGCATAATGAAAAACTGTTTTTT.